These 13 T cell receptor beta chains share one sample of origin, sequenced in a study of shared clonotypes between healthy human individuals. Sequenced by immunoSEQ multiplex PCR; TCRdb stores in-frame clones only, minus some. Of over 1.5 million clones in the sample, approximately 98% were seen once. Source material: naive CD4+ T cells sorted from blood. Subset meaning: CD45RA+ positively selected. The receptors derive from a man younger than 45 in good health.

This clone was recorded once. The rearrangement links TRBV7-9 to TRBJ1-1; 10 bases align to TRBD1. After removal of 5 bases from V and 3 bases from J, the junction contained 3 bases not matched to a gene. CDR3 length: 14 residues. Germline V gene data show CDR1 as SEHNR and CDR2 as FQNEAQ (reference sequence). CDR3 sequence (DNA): TGTGCCAGCAGCGGACAGGGGGGTTACACTGAAGCTTTCTTT. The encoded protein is CASSGQGGYTEAFF. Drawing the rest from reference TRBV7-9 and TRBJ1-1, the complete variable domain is DTGVSQNPRHKITKRGQNVTFRCDPISEHNRLYWYRQTLGQGPEFLTYFQNEAQLEKSRLLSDRFSAERPKGSFSTLEIQRTEQGDSAMYLCASSGQGGYTEAFFGQGTRLTVV.

The chain's CDR3 is CASSPGGRQGPEGSGANVLTF. The CDR3 nucleotides read TGCGCCAGCAGCCCGGGGGGGCGACAGGGACCAGAAGGTTCTGGGGCCAACGTCCTGACTTTC. V and J are TRBV5-1 and TRBJ2-6; D is perhaps TRBD2 (8 bases). CDR3 size: 21 residues. Germline lookup yields CDR1 SGHRS and CDR2 YFSETQ. V gave up 4 bases and J gave up 1 base, with 27 bases separating them.

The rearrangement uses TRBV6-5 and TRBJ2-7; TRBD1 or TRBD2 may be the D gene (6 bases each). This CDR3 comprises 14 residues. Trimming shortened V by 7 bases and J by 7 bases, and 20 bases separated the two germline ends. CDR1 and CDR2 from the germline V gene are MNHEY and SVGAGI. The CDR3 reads CASTPSRPGAEQYF. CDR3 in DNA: TGTGCCAGCACCCCTTCACGACCGGGGGCAGAGCAGTACTTC.

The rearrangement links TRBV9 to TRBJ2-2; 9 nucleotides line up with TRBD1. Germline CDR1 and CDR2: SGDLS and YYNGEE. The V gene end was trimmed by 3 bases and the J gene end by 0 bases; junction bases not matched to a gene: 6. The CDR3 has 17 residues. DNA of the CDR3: TGTGCCAGCAGCGCCCCCACAGGGGGCTCGAACACCGGGGAGCTGTTTTTT. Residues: CASSAPTGGSNTGELFF.

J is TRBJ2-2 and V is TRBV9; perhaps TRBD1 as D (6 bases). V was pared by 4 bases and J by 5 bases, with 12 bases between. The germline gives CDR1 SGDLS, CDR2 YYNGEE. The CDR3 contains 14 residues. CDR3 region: CASSKRGMTGELFF. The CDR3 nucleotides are TGTGCCAGCAGCAAAAGGGGGATGACCGGGGAGCTGTTTTTT.

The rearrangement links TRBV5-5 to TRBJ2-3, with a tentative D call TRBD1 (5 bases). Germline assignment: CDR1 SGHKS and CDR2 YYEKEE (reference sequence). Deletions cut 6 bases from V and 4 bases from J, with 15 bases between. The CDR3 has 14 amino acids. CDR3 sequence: CASTPQGSSDTQYF. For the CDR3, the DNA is TGTGCCAGCACCCCTCAGGGTAGTTCAGATACGCAGTATTTT.

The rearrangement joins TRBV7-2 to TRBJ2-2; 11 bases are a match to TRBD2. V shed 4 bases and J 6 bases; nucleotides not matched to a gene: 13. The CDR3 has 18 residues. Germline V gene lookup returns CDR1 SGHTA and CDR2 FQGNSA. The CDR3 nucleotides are TGTGCCAGCAGCTCCCTCTCGTTACTAGCGGGAGTACCCGGGGAGCTGTTTTTT. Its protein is CASSSLSLLAGVPGELFF.

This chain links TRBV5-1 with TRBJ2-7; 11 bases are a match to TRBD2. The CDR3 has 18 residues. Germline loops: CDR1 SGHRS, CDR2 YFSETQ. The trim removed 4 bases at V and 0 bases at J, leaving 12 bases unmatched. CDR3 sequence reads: CASSPGTSGTIRSYEQYF. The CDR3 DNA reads TGCGCCAGCAGCCCCGGGACTAGCGGAACTATACGCTCCTACGAGCAGTACTTC.

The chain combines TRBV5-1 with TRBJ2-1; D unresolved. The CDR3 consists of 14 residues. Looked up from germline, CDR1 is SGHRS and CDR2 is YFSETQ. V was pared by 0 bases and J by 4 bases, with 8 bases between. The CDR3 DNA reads TGCGCCAGCAGCTTGGATTACACTTACAATGAGCAGTTCTTC. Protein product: CASSLDYTYNEQFF.

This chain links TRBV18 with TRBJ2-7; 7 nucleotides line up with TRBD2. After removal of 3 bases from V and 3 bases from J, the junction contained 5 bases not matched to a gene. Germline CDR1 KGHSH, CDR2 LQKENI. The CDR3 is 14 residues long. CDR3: CASSPGGGYYEQYF. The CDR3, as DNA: TGTGCCAGCTCACCCGGGGGAGGGTACTACGAGCAGTACTTC.

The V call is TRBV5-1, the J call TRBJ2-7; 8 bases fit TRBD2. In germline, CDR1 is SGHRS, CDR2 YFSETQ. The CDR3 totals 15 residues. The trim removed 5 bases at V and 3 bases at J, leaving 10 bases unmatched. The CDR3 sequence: CASRLQTSDLYEQYF. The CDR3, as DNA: TGCGCCAGCAGACTTCAGACTAGCGACCTCTACGAGCAGTACTTC.

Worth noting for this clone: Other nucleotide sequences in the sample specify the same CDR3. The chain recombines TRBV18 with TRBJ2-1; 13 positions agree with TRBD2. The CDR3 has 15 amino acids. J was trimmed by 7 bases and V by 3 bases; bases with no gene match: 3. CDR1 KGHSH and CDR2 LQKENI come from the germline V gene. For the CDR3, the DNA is TGTGCCAGCTCACCGGGACTAGCGGGACGGAATGAGCAGTTCTTC. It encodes CASSPGLAGRNEQFF.

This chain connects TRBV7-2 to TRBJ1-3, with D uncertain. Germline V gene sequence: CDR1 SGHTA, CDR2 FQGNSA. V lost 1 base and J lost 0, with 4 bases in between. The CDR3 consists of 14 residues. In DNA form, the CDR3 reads TGTGCCAGCAGCTTAGGGTCCTCTGGAAACACCATATATTTT. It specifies CASSLGSSGNTIYF.